This T cell receptor beta chain was recorded in a study of cytomegalovirus exposure and HLA in healthy donors. Study context: Per a later analysis, the roughly 640 first-cohort and about 120 validation repertoires shared one platform.

This table comes from immunoSEQ multiplex PCR, and its TCRdb copy is limited to in-frame clones, with some not included. This table holds about 64,000 clones, approximately 95% found once. Trimming took off 4 bases at V and 4 bases at J, with 11 bases between the two ends. The CDR3 is 14 residues long. CDR1 and CDR2 from the germline V gene are MNHNS and SASEGT. For this clone: Antigen: not known.

Study observations and caveats: Three CMV-associated chains were confirmed in vitro to be specific for CMV antigens. The authors enumerated 150 to 200 TCR beta chains as linked to cytomegalovirus. The dataset shows that most TCR sequences were rare, while some public TCRs occurred in many donors.

This receptor was identified in a woman under 30 in good health and CMV-seropositive. J is TRBJ1-5 and V is TRBV6-1; D is perhaps TRBD1 (6 bases). The source material was PBMCs. The CDR3 DNA sequence: TGTGCCAGCAGTGGTAAGGGGGGGAATCAGCCCCAGCATTTT. This encodes CASSGKGGNQPQHF.